Listed here is a single T cell receptor (beta chain). As processed by the authors: Amplifying reference gene primers gave estimates of nucleated cell counts. Some clones are missing from TCRdb's copy, which holds only in-frame ones; the method was immunoSEQ multiplex PCR. That table supplies the V and J calls and clone size; D and trimming were determined from the DNA. The sample lists about 170,000 clones; 80% to 90% were seen once. There are 14 residues in the CDR3. J gave up 4 bases and V 6 bases, and 6 bases lay outside the gene matches. Germline CDR1 is WSHSY and CDR2 is SAAADI. The sample comes from a study of blood T cell repertoires in COVID-19. For the study at large: Collection of acute and convalescent COVID-19 samples took place in the United States, Italy and Spain. PBMCs, B-cell-depleted T cells, or T cells were the source of the cDNA or gDNA that made up the material.

The chain combines TRBV10-2 with TRBJ2-1; 7 nucleotides align to TRBD1. This receptor was identified in a woman at least 80 years old with acute or convalescent COVID-19. Sequencing was done on a sample of peripheral blood. This chain's CDR3 is CASRETGPYNEQFF. The CDR3 DNA follows: TGCGCCAGCAGGGAGACAGGGCCTTACAATGAGCAGTTCTTC.